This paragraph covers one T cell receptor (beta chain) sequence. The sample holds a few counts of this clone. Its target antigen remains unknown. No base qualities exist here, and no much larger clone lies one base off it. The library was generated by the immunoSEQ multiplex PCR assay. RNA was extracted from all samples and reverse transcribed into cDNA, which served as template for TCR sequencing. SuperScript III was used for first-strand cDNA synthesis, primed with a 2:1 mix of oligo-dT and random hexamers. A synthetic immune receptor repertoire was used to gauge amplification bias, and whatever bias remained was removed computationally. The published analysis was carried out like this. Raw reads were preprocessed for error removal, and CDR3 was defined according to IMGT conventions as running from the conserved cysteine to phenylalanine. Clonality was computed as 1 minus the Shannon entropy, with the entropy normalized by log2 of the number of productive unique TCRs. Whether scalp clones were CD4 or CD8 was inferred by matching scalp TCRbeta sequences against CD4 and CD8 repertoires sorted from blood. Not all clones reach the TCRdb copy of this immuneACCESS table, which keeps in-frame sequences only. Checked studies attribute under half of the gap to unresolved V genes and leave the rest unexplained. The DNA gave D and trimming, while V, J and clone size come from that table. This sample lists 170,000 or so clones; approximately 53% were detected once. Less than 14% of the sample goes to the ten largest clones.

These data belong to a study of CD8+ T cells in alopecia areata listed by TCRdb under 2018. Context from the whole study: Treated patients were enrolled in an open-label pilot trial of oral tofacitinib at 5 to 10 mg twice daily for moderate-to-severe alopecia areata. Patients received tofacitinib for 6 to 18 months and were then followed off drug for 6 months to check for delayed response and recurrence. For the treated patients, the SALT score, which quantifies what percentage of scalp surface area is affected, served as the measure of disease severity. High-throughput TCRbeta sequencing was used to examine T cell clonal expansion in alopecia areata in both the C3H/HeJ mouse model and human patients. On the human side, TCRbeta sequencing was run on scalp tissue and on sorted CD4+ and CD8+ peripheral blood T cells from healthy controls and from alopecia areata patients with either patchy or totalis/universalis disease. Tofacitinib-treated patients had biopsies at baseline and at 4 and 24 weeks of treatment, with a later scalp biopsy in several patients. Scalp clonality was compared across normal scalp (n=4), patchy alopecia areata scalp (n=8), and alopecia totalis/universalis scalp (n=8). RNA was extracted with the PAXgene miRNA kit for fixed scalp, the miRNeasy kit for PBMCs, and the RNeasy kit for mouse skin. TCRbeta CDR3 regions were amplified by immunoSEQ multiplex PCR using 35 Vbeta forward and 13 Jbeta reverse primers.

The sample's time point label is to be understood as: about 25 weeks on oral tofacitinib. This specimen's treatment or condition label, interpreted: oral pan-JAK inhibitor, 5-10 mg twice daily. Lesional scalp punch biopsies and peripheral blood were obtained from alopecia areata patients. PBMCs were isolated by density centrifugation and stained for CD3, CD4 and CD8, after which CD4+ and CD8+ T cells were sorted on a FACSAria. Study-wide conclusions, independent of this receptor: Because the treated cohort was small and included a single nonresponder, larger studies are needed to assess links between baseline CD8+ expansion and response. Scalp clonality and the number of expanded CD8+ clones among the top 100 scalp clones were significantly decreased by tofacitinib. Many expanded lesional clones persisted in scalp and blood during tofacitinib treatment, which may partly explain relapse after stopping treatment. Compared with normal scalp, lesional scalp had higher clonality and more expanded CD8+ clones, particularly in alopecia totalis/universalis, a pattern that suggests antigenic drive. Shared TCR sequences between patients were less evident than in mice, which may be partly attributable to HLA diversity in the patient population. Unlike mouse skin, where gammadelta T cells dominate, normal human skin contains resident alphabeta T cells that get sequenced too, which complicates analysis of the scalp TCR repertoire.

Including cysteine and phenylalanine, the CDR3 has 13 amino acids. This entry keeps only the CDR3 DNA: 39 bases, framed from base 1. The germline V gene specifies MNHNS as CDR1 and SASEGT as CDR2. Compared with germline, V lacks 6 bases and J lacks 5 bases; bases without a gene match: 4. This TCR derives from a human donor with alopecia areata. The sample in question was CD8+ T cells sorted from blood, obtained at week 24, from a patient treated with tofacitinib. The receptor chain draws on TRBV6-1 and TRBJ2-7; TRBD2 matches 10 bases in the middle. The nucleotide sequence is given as TGTGCCAGCAGGGCTAGCGGGGGCAACGAGCAGTACTTC. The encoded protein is CASRASGGNEQYF.